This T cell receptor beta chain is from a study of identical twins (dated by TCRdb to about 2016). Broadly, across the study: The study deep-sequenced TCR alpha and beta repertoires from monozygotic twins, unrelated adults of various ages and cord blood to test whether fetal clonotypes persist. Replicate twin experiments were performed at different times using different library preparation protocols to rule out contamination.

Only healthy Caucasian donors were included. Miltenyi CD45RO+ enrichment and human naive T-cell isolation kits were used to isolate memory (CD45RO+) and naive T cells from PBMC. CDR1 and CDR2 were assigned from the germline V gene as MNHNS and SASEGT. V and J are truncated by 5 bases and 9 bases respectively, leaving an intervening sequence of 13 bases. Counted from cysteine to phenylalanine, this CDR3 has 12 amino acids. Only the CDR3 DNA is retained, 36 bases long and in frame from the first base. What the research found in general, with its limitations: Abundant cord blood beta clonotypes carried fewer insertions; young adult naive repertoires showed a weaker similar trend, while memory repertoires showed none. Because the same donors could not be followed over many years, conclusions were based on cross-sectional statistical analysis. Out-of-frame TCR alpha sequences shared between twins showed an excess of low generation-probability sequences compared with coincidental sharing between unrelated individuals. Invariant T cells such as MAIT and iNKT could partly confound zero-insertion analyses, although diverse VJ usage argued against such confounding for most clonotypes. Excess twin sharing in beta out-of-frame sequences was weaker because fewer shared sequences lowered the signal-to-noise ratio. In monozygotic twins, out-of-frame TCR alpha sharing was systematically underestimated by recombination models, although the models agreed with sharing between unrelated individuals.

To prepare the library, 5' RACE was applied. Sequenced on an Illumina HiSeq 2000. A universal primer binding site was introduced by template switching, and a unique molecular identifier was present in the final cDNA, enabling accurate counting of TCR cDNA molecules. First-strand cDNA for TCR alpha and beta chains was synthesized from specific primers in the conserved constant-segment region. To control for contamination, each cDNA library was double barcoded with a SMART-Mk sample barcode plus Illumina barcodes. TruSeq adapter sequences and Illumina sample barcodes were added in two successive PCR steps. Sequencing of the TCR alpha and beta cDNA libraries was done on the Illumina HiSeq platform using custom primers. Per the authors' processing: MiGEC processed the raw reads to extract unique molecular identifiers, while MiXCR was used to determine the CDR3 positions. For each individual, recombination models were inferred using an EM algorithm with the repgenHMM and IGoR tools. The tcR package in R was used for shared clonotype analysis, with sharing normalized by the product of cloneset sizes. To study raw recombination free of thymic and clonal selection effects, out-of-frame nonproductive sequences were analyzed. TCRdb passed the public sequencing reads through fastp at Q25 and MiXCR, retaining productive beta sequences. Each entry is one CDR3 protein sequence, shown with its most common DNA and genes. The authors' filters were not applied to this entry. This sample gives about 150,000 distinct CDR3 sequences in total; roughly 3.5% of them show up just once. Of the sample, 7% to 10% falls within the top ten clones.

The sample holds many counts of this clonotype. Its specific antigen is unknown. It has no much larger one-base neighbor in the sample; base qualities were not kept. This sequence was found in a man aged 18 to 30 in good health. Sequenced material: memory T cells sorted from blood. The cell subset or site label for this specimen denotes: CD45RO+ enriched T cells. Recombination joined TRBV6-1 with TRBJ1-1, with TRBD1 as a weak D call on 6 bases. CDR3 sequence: CASSQGGNKAFF. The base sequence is TGTGCCAGCAGTCAAGGGGGTAACAAAGCTTTCTTT.